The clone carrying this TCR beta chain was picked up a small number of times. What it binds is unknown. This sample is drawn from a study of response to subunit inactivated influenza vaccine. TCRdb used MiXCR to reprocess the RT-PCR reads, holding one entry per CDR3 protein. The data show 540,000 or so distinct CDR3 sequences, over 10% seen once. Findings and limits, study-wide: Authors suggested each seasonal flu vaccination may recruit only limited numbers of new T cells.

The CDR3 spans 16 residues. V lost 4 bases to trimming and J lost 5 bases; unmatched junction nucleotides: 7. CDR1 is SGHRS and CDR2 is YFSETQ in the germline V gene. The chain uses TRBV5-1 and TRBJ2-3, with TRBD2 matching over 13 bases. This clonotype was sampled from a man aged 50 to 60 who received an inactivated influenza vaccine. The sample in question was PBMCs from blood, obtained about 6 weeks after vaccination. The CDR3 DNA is TGCGCCAGCAGCCCAGGACTAGCGGGAGTCGTAGATACGCAGTATTTT. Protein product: CASSPGLAGVVDTQYF.